This is a list of T cell receptor beta chains from one sample in a study of blood T cell repertoires in COVID-19. Only in-frame clones appear in the TCRdb table, and some are missing; sequencing was by immunoSEQ multiplex PCR. The sample shows 50,000 to 70,000 clones, 70% to 80% of them seen only once. Sequenced material: peripheral blood. All receptors come from a middle-aged man with active or convalescent COVID-19. CDR3s include the opening cysteine and the closing phenylalanine or tryptophan. Fields, in order: CDR3 protein, CDR3 DNA, CDR3 length, V gene, J gene, D gene, clone size. The D gene is left open where the match is weak. Not all rows give a size; the values are once, few, many and, for expanded clones, a class.

cdr3_aa: CASRSDRGPEAFF
cdr3_nt: TGTGCCAGCAGATCGGACAGGGGGCCTGAAGCTTTCTTT
cdr3_length: 13
v_call: TRBV6-5
j_call: TRBJ1-1
d_call: TRBD1
clone_size: NA

cdr3_aa: CASSSVGQGQGTGKNIQYF
cdr3_nt: TGTGCCAGTAGTAGCGTGGGACAGGGCCAGGGAACGGGCAAAAACATTCAGTACTTC
cdr3_length: 19
v_call: TRBV19
j_call: TRBJ2-4
d_call: TRBD1
clone_size: NA

cdr3_aa: CASSQERFGNEKLFF
cdr3_nt: TGCGCCAGCAGCCAAGAAAGGTTCGGGAATGAAAAACTGTTTTTT
cdr3_length: 15
v_call: TRBV4-1
j_call: TRBJ1-4
d_call: NA
clone_size: NA

cdr3_aa: CASRLGQGGETQYF
cdr3_nt: TGTGCCAGCAGGTTAGGACAGGGGGGAGAGACCCAGTACTTC
cdr3_length: 14
v_call: TRBV7-9
j_call: TRBJ2-5
d_call: TRBD1
clone_size: NA

cdr3_aa: CASSPGQGAGTNEKLFF
cdr3_nt: TGTGCCAGCAGTCCGGGACAGGGGGCCGGAACTAATGAAAAACTGTTTTTT
cdr3_length: 17
v_call: TRBV6-6
j_call: TRBJ1-4
d_call: TRBD1
clone_size: NA

cdr3_aa: CASTKGASGGAYEQFF
cdr3_nt: TGTGCCAGCACCAAGGGGGCTAGCGGGGGGGCTTATGAGCAGTTCTTC
cdr3_length: 16
v_call: TRBV2
j_call: TRBJ2-1
d_call: TRBD2
clone_size: NA

cdr3_aa: CASSYGAYGYTF
cdr3_nt: TGTGCCAGCAGTTACGGAGCCTATGGCTACACCTTC
cdr3_length: 12
v_call: TRBV6-5
j_call: TRBJ1-2
d_call: NA
clone_size: NA

cdr3_aa: CASSKESADTQYF
cdr3_nt: TGTGCCAGCAGCAAAGAGAGCGCAGATACGCAGTATTTT
cdr3_length: 13
v_call: TRBV21-1
j_call: TRBJ2-3
d_call: NA
clone_size: NA

cdr3_aa: CATRADEQYF
cdr3_nt: TGTGCCACCAGGGCCGACGAGCAGTACTTC
cdr3_length: 10
v_call: TRBV24-1
j_call: TRBJ2-7
d_call: NA
clone_size: once

cdr3_aa: CASSPQAMNTEAFF
cdr3_nt: TGTGCCAGCAGCCCACAGGCCATGAACACTGAAGCTTTCTTT
cdr3_length: 14
v_call: TRBV5-4
j_call: TRBJ1-1
d_call: NA
clone_size: NA

cdr3_aa: CASSSGQGAYEQYF
cdr3_nt: TGTGCCAGCAGCTCCGGACAGGGGGCCTACGAGCAGTACTTC
cdr3_length: 14
v_call: TRBV6-5
j_call: TRBJ2-7
d_call: TRBD1
clone_size: NA

cdr3_aa: CSASRTDTYNEQFF
cdr3_nt: TGCAGTGCTAGTCGGACAGATACCTACAATGAGCAGTTCTTC
cdr3_length: 14
v_call: TRBV20-1
j_call: TRBJ2-1
d_call: NA
clone_size: few

cdr3_aa: CASSSTGTYTF
cdr3_nt: TGTGCCAGCAGTTCGACAGGGACCTACACCTTC
cdr3_length: 11
v_call: TRBV12-3/TRBV12-4
j_call: TRBJ1-2
d_call: TRBD1
clone_size: NA

cdr3_aa: CASSYSASDYEQYF
cdr3_nt: TGTGCCAGCAGTTACTCGGCCTCCGACTACGAGCAGTACTTC
cdr3_length: 14
v_call: TRBV6-5
j_call: TRBJ2-7
d_call: NA
clone_size: few

cdr3_aa: CASSPSFTANTEAFF
cdr3_nt: TGTGCCAGCAGCCCCTCCTTCACAGCGAACACTGAAGCTTTCTTT
cdr3_length: 15
v_call: TRBV11-2
j_call: TRBJ1-1
d_call: NA
clone_size: few

cdr3_aa: CAVRTGASYEQYF
cdr3_nt: TGTGCCGTCCGGACAGGAGCTTCCTACGAGCAGTACTTC
cdr3_length: 13
v_call: TRBV10-3
j_call: TRBJ2-7
d_call: TRBD1
clone_size: NA

cdr3_aa: CASSPITNTRTGELFF
cdr3_nt: TGTGCCAGCAGTCCCATTACCAATACGAGGACCGGGGAGCTGTTTTTT
cdr3_length: 16
v_call: TRBV3-1/TRBV3-2
j_call: TRBJ2-2
d_call: NA
clone_size: NA

cdr3_aa: CASSERTGSYGYTF
cdr3_nt: TGTGCCAGCAGTGAGCGGACAGGGTCCTATGGCTACACCTTC
cdr3_length: 14
v_call: TRBV6-1
j_call: TRBJ1-2
d_call: TRBD1
clone_size: NA

cdr3_aa: CASSLAGGGNTIYF
cdr3_nt: TGTGCCAGCAGCTTAGCAGGAGGAGGAAACACCATATATTTT
cdr3_length: 14
v_call: TRBV7-6
j_call: TRBJ1-3
d_call: NA
clone_size: NA

cdr3_aa: CASSPRREGYETQYF
cdr3_nt: TGTGCCAGCTCACCACGCAGGGAGGGGTATGAGACCCAGTACTTC
cdr3_length: 15
v_call: TRBV18
j_call: TRBJ2-5
d_call: TRBD2
clone_size: NA

cdr3_aa: CASSQAGGNTIYF
cdr3_nt: TGTGCCAGCAGCCAAGCCGGGGGAAACACCATATATTTT
cdr3_length: 13
v_call: TRBV14
j_call: TRBJ1-3
d_call: NA
clone_size: NA

cdr3_aa: CAISRLAGSTDTQYF
cdr3_nt: TGTGCCATCAGTCGACTAGCGGGGAGCACAGATACGCAGTATTTT
cdr3_length: 15
v_call: TRBV10-3
j_call: TRBJ2-3
d_call: TRBD2
clone_size: NA

cdr3_aa: CASSLGGLPGQPPRELFF
cdr3_nt: TGCGCCAGCAGCTTGGGGGGGCTCCCGGGGCAACCACCCCGGGAGCTGTTTTTT
cdr3_length: 18
v_call: TRBV5-1
j_call: TRBJ2-2
d_call: NA
clone_size: NA

cdr3_aa: CASSPTSPGGGGYTF
cdr3_nt: TGTGCCAGCAGCCCTACCTCCCCAGGGGGCGGTGGCTACACCTTC
cdr3_length: 15
v_call: TRBV11-2
j_call: TRBJ1-2
d_call: TRBD1
clone_size: NA

cdr3_aa: CASSQGSGIRDSENIQYF
cdr3_nt: TGCGCCAGCAGCCAAGGATCAGGTATTCGGGATTCGGAAAACATTCAGTACTTC
cdr3_length: 18
v_call: TRBV4-1
j_call: TRBJ2-4
d_call: NA
clone_size: NA

cdr3_aa: CASSLQGAPTEAFF
cdr3_nt: TGTGCCAGCAGCTTACAGGGGGCGCCCACTGAAGCTTTCTTT
cdr3_length: 14
v_call: TRBV7-3
j_call: TRBJ1-1
d_call: TRBD1
clone_size: NA